The following is a T cell receptor beta chain sequence with its context. Its matching antigen is unknown. This specimen belongs to a study of OX40 agonist ivuxolimab in advanced cancers. Study background: As their treatment, patients were administered ivuxolimab, an agonistic anti-OX40 (CD134) antibody. Study findings and constraints: The mean number of expanded clones was higher in CD8+ T cells than in CD4+.

From germline, CDR1 is SGHNT and CDR2 YYREEE (reference sequence). The V segment lost 5 bases and the J segment 2 bases; nucleotides outside the gene matches: 10. There are 15 residues in the CDR3. Generated by immunoSEQ multiplex PCR, the TCRdb table keeps only in-frame clones and is missing some. The repertoire holds 100,000 to 130,000 clones, with around 90% as singletons. This receptor was obtained from an adult with an advanced solid tumor such as melanoma, head and neck, liver or kidney cancer. This rearrangement joins TRBV5-4 to TRBJ2-7, with 7 bases matching TRBD2. This sample comprised CD4+ or CD8+ T cells sorted from blood, obtained in a trial of the OX40 agonist ivuxolimab. CDR3 coding DNA: TGTGCCAGCAGACCCGGGGGGACGGAAACCTACGAGCAGTACTTC. Its translation is CASRPGGTETYEQYF.